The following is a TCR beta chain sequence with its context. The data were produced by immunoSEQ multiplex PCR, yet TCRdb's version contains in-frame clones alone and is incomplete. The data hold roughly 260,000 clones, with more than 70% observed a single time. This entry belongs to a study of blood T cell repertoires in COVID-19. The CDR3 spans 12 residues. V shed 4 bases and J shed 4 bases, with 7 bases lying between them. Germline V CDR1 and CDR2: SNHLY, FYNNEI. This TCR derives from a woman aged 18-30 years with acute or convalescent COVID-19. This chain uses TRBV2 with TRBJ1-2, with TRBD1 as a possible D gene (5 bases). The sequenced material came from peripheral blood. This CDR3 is CASSVQGYGYTF. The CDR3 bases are TGTGCCAGCAGTGTCCAGGGCTATGGCTACACCTTC.